This TCR beta chain was sequenced in a study of cytomegalovirus exposure and HLA in healthy donors. Study in general: The roughly 120 validation repertoires used the same platform as the 600 to 750 first-cohort repertoires (as reported by a later analysis).

Study observations and caveats: Reports credit the classifier with highly specific, highly sensitive diagnosis of cytomegalovirus status. Some public TCRs appeared in many individuals, while most sequences were rare. Cytomegalovirus-associated status was assigned to more than 150 TCR beta chains.

Points on this clone: The antigen remains unidentified.

Sequencing was performed with immunoSEQ multiplex PCR; in TCRdb, only in-frame clones are kept and a portion is missing. The repertoire consists of about 360,000 clones, with 86% occurring once and the leading ten covering 0.8% to 0.85%. V shed 5 bases and J shed 7 bases, with 17 bases lying between them. This CDR3 contains 15 residues. Germline V CDR1 and CDR2: SGHVS, FNYEAQ. The J gene is TRBJ2-2, the V gene TRBV7-6; possible D gene TRBD2, 6 bases. Sequences were obtained from PBMCs. This sequence originates from a woman aged 18-30 years in good health and CMV-seronegative. The CDR3 protein is CASSPSVVSGGELFF. For the CDR3, the DNA is TGTGCCAGCAGCCCTAGCGTCGTTTCGGGCGGGGAGCTGTTTTTT.